This T cell receptor (beta chain) originates from a study of post-analysis software for immune sequencing data. Study details: Included among the disease courses, which were recorded for the cohort, were relapsing-remitting, secondary progressive and progressive-relapsing multiple sclerosis. Overall study results and limits: Samples from a shared batch, those prepared together, strongly co-clustered by F measure. Roughly five TRBV segments, including TRBV5-6, TRBV5-1 and TRBV20-1, were more frequent in patients than controls.

Libraries were made from TCR beta cDNA, and they carried unique molecular identifiers. With 1 to 10 million T cells as the source, a few hundred thousand cDNA molecules resulted. TCRdb re-derived calls from the PCR reads in MiXCR, one entry per CDR3 protein. The sample yields 750,000 to 950,000 distinct CDR3 sequences, approximately 53% seen once. In regard to this clonotype: Its specificity is unknown.

Germline V gene data show CDR1 as MGHRA and CDR2 as YSYEKL. The CDR3 is 14 residues long. Trimming pared 1 base from V and 7 bases from J, leaving 11 bases between. The chain combines TRBV4-1 with TRBJ1-5; D remains unclear. The clonotype originates from a girl between 10 and 17 years old with multiple sclerosis. The source material was blood. The CDR3 DNA sequence: TGCGCCAGCAGCCAAGGCAAACCGGGGCAGCCCCAGCATTTT. It translates to CASSQGKPGQPQHF.